This T cell receptor beta chain was identified during a study of control samples from healthy donors and cancer patients (TCRdb year 2020). Remarks on this clone: Its antigen remains unidentified. The input lacks base qualities; no much larger clone sits a single base away.

Libraries were prepared through the immunoSEQ multiplex PCR assay. Held by TCRdb, this immuneACCESS table contains in-frame sequences only and omits some clones. Under half of the omission traces to an unresolved V gene where checked; the cause of the rest is unknown. The sample table contains around 120,000 clones; only one count was recorded for roughly 91% of them. The ten top clones hold about 8.7% of the sample. The CDR3 covers 16 residues, taking in both the cysteine and the phenylalanine. CDR3 DNA only is kept here, 48 bases in frame from base 1. Per the germline V gene, SGHTA is the CDR1 and FQGNSA is the CDR2. Relative to germline, V is 3 bases shorter and J is 0 bases shorter, with 11 bases between their ends.

What was sequenced was blood. The receptor's source is a man between 35 and 55 years old in good health. The rearrangement combines TRBV7-2 with TRBJ2-2; the D gene cannot be resolved reliably. The CDR3 is CASSLTTTTNTGELFF. The nucleotide sequence is given as TGTGCCAGCAGCTTGACGACGACGACGAACACCGGGGAGCTGTTTTTT.